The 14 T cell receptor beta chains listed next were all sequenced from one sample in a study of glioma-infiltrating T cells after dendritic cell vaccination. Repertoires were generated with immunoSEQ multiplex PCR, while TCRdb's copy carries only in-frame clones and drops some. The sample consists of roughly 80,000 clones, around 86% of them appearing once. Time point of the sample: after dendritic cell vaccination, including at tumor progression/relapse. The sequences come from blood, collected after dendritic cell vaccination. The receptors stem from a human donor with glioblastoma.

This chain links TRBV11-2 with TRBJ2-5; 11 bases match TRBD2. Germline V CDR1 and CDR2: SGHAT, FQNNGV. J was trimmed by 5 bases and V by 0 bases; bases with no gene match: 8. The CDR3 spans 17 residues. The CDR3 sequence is CASSLEASGGSGETQYF. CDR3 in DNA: TGTGCCAGCAGCTTAGAAGCTAGCGGGGGGTCAGGGGAGACCCAGTACTTC. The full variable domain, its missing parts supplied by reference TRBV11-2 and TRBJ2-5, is EAGVAQSPRYKIIEKRQSVAFWCNPISGHATLYWYQQILGQGPKLLIQFQNNGVVDDSQLPKDRFSAERLKGVDSTLKIQPAKLEDSAVYLCASSLEASGGSGETQYFGPGTRLLVL.

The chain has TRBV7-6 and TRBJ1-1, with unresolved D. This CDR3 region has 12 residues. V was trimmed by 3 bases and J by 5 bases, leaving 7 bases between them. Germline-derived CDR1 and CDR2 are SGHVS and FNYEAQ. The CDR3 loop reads CASSFGTTEAFF. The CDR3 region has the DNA TGTGCCAGCAGCTTCGGTACTACTGAAGCTTTCTTT.

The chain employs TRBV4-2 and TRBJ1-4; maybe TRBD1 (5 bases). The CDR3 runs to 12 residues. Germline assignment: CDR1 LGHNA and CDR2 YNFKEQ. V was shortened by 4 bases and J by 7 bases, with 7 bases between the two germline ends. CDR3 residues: CASSRQTEKLFF. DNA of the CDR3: TGTGCCAGCAGCCGACAGACTGAAAAACTGTTTTTT.

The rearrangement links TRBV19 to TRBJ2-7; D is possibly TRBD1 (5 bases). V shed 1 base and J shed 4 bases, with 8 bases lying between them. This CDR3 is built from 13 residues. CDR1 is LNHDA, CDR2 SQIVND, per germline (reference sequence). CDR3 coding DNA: TGTGCCAGTAGTATAGTCCCAGGGTACGAGCAGTACTTC. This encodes CASSIVPGYEQYF.

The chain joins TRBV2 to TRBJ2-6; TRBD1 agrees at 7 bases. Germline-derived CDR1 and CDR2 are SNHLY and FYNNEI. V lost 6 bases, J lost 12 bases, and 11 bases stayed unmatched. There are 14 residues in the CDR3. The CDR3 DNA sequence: TGTGCCAGCAGACTCCCGGGACAGCCCGTCGTCCTGACTTTC. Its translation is CASRLPGQPVVLTF. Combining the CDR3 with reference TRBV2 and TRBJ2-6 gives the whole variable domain EPEVTQTPSHQVTQMGQEVILRCVPISNHLYFYWYRQILGQKVEFLVSFYNNEISEKSEIFDDQFSVERPDGSNFTLKIRSTKLEDSAMYFCASRLPGQPVVLTFGAGSRLTVL.

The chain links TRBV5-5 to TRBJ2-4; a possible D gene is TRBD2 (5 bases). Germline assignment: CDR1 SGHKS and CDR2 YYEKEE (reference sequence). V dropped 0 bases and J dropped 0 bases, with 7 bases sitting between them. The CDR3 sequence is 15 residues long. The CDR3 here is CASSLVGVAKNIQYF. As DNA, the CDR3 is TGTGCCAGCAGCTTGGTGGGAGTAGCCAAAAACATTCAGTACTTC.

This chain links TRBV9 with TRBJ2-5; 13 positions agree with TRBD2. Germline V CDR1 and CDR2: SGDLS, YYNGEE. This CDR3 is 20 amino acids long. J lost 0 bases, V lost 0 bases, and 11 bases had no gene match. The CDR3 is CASSVAVWRTSGGDQETQYF. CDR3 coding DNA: TGTGCCAGCAGCGTAGCGGTTTGGCGGACTAGCGGGGGAGACCAAGAGACCCAGTACTTC.

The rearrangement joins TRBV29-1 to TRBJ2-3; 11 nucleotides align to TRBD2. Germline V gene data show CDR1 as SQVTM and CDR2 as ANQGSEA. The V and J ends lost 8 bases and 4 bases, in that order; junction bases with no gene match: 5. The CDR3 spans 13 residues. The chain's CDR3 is CSQLAGVPDTQYF. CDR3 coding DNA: TGCAGCCAACTAGCGGGAGTCCCAGATACGCAGTATTTT.

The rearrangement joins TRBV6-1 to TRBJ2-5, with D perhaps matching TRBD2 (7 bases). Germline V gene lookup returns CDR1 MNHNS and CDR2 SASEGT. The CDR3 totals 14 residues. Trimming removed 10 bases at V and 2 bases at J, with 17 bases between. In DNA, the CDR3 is TGTGCCACCAGACGGGGGGCCCTTCAAGAGACCCAGTACTTC. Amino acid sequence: CATRRGALQETQYF.

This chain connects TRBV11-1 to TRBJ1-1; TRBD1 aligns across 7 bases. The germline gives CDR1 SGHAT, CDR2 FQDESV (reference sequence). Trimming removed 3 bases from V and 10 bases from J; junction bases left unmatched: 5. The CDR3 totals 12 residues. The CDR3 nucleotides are TGTGCCAGCAGCTTCCAGGGGGTAGCAGCTTTCTTT. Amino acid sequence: CASSFQGVAAFF.

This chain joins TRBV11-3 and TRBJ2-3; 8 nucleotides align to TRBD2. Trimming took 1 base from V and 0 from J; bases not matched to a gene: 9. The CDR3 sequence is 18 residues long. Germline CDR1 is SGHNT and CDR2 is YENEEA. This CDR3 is CASSLVRMRGASTDTQYF. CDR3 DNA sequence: TGTGCCAGCAGCTTAGTACGAATGCGGGGGGCTAGCACAGATACGCAGTATTTT.

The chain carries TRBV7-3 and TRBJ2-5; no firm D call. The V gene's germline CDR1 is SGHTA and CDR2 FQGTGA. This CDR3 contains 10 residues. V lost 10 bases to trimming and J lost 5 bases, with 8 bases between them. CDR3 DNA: TGTGCCACCCCCCAGGAGACCCAGTACTTC. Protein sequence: CATPQETQYF.

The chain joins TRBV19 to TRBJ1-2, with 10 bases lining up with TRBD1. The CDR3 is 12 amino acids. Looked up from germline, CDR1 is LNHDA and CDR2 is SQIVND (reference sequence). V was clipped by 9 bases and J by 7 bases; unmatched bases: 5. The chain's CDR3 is CARRQGAGGYTF. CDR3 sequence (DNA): TGTGCCAGGCGACAGGGGGCCGGTGGCTACACCTTC. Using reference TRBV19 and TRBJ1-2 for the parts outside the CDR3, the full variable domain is DGGITQSPKYLFRKEGQNVTLSCEQNLNHDAMYWYRQDPGQGLRLIYYSQIVNDFQKGDIAEGYSVSREKKESFPLTVTSAQKNPTAFYLCARRQGAGGYTFGSGTRLTVV.

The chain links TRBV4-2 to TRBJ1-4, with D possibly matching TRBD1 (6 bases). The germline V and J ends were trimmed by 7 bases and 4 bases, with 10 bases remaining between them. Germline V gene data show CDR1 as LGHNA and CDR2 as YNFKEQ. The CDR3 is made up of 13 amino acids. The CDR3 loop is CASNGQNNEKLFF. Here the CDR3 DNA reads TGTGCCAGCAACGGACAGAATAATGAAAAACTGTTTTTT.